The rows below give T cell receptor beta chains drawn from one sample of a study of blood T cell repertoires in COVID-19. Here immunoSEQ multiplex PCR was the method, and the copy in TCRdb shows in-frame clones only, minus some. The sample has about 42,000 clones, 75% to 90% seen once; the top ten hold roughly 0.39%. The source material was peripheral blood. These receptor sequences come from a human donor in a cohort sampled during active COVID-19. The CDR3 runs from the conserved cysteine through the conserved F or W. The D gene is left open where the match is weak. Clone size is not always given. Where it is, it says once, few, many or a class for expanded clones.

j_call,v_call,clone_size,d_call,cdr3_aa,cdr3_nt
TRBJ2-7,TRBV7-2,few,.,CASSSRGRYEQYF,TGTGCCAGCAGCTCGAGAGGCCGCTACGAGCAGTACTTC
TRBJ1-1,TRBV5-1,.,TRBD1,CASSLQGRAFF,TGCGCCAGCAGCTTACAGGGGAGAGCTTTCTTT
TRBJ2-7,TRBV6-6,.,TRBD1,CASLHGQGFSEQYF,TGTGCCAGCCTCCACGGACAGGGATTTTCCGAGCAGTACTTC
TRBJ2-7,TRBV5-1,.,.,CASSFDRYYEQYF,TGCGCCAGCAGCTTTGACAGATACTACGAGCAGTACTTC
TRBJ2-7,TRBV6-5,.,.,CASSYSGVREQYF,TGTGCCAGCAGTTACTCCGGAGTACGCGAGCAGTACTTC
TRBJ1-1,TRBV6-6,.,.,CASSYSPDSYTEAFF,TGTGCCAGCAGTTACTCACCAGACAGTTACACTGAAGCTTTCTTT
TRBJ2-7,TRBV24-1,.,TRBD1,CATEAGTGGYEQYF,TGTGCCACAGAAGCCGGGACAGGGGGCTACGAGCAGTACTTC
TRBJ2-5,TRBV5-1,.,.,CASSLNLAQETQYF,TGCGCCAGCAGCTTGAACCTCGCGCAAGAGACCCAGTACTTC
TRBJ1-6,TRBV6-1,.,.,CASSEWGEASPLHF,TGTGCCAGCAGTGAATGGGGGGAAGCTTCACCCCTCCACTTT
TRBJ2-1,TRBV29-1,once,TRBD1,CSVAGGDRNEQFF,TGCAGCGTTGCAGGGGGCGATCGCAATGAGCAGTTCTTC
TRBJ1-2,TRBV6-6,.,TRBD1,CASSSQGAHYGYTF,TGTGCCAGCAGTTCACAGGGGGCTCACTATGGCTACACCTTC
TRBJ1-1,TRBV5-4,.,.,CASSPKGFTEAFF,TGTGCCAGCAGTCCGAAGGGGTTTACTGAAGCTTTCTTT
TRBJ2-1,TRBV4-3,.,.,CASSHTDGRTYNEQFF,TGCGCCAGCAGCCATACAGACGGTCGGACTTACAATGAGCAGTTCTTC
TRBJ1-3,TRBV28,.,TRBD1,CASSLSQGADTIYF,TGTGCCAGCAGTCTCTCTCAGGGGGCGGACACCATATATTTT
TRBJ2-7,TRBV2,.,.,CASSEGLTTPLYEQYF,TGTGCCAGCAGTGAAGGGTTGACGACACCTTTATACGAGCAGTACTTC
TRBJ2-7,TRBV4-3,.,TRBD1,CASSQVTSGQVGSYEQYF,TGCGCCAGCAGCCAAGTTACCAGCGGACAGGTGGGGTCCTACGAGCAGTACTTC
TRBJ1-4,TRBV7-2,.,.,CASSLRAGDSSNEKLFF,TGTGCCAGCAGCTTAAGGGCAGGGGATAGTTCTAATGAAAAACTGTTTTTT
TRBJ1-2,TRBV18,.,TRBD1,CASSPTPWTGGSHPLEGLGYTF,TGTGCCAGCTCACCGACTCCATGGACAGGGGGGAGCCACCCACTAGAGGGTCTTGGCTACACCTTC
TRBJ1-2,TRBV11-2,.,TRBD1,CASSLTVDRAYGYTF,TGTGCCAGCAGCCTCACCGTGGACAGGGCATATGGCTACACCTTC
TRBJ1-4,TRBV4-3,once,TRBD1,CASSQDRGPGEKLFF,TGCGCCAGCAGCCAAGATAGGGGGCCTGGTGAAAAACTGTTTTTT
TRBJ1-5,TRBV25-1,.,.,CATWDTNSNQPQHF,TGTGCCACCTGGGACACGAATAGCAATCAGCCCCAGCATTTT
TRBJ2-7,TRBV4-1,.,.,CASSDRERGIHEQYF,TGCGCCAGCAGTGATCGTGAGCGCGGGATCCACGAGCAGTACTTC
TRBJ1-3,TRBV6-5,.,.,CASRSRTASGNTIYF,TGTGCCAGCAGATCTCGGACAGCTTCTGGAAACACCATATATTTT
TRBJ1-6,TRBV27,.,.,CASRGTGPNSPLHF,TGTGCCAGCAGAGGAACAGGCCCAAATTCACCCCTCCACTTT
TRBJ1-2,TRBV19,.,.,CASTAATFRGYTF,TGTGCCAGTACGGCAGCGACTTTTCGAGGCTACACCTTC
TRBJ2-1,TRBV6-5,.,TRBD2,CATFDGLAGHNEQFF,TGTGCCACCTTTGACGGACTAGCGGGGCACAATGAGCAGTTCTTC
TRBJ1-4,TRBV7-9,.,.,CASSFSMGTATNEKLFF,TGTGCCAGCAGCTTCAGTATGGGGACTGCAACTAATGAAAAACTGTTTTTT
TRBJ1-4,TRBV18,.,TRBD1,CASSPQGAGEKLFF,TGTGCCAGCTCACCCCAGGGGGCGGGTGAAAAACTGTTTTTT
TRBJ1-6,TRBV5-1,.,TRBD1,CASSAGQGYSPLHF,TGCGCCAGCAGCGCTGGACAGGGCTATTCACCCCTCCACTTT
TRBJ1-5,TRBV7-9,.,.,CASSLARGDQPQHF,TGTGCCAGCAGCTTGGCCAGGGGTGATCAGCCCCAGCATTTT
TRBJ2-7,TRBV6-5,.,TRBD1,CASRGTGGYEQYF,TGTGCCAGCAGGGGGACAGGGGGCTACGAGCAGTACTTC
TRBJ1-3,TRBV4-1,medium-sized,TRBD1,CASSPGQGLGNTIYF,TGCGCCAGCAGCCCAGGACAGGGGCTTGGAAACACCATATATTTT
TRBJ1-5,TRBV3-1/TRBV3-2,.,TRBD1,CASSLGTDYSNQPQHF,TGTGCCAGCAGCCTCGGGACAGATTATAGCAATCAGCCCCAGCATTTT
TRBJ2-2,TRBV10-3,few,TRBD1,CAISESKGTGGTGELFF,TGTGCCATCAGTGAGTCGAAAGGGACAGGGGGCACCGGGGAGCTGTTTTTT
TRBJ1-1,TRBV5-4,once,.,CASSFDRITNTEAFF,TGTGCCAGCAGCTTTGACAGGATTACGAACACTGAAGCTTTCTTT
TRBJ1-4,TRBV9,.,TRBD1,CASSPRQGANEKLFF,TGTGCCAGCAGCCCCCGACAGGGAGCTAATGAAAAACTGTTTTTT
TRBJ1-1,TRBV7-2,.,.,CASSLNRELNTEAFF,TGTGCCAGCAGTTTAAACAGGGAGCTGAACACTGAAGCTTTCTTT
TRBJ1-2,TRBV6-6,.,.,CASILHVPSVYYGYTF,TGTGCCAGCATCCTCCATGTCCCGAGCGTATACTATGGCTACACCTTC
TRBJ1-2,TRBV15,.,.,CATSRDNGFHGYTF,TGTGCCACCAGCAGAGATAACGGGTTCCATGGCTACACCTTC